This TCR beta chain was profiled in a study of Graves' ophthalmopathy and Graves' hyperthyroidism. This CDR3 contains 17 residues. Germline CDR1 and CDR2: LGHNA and YNFKEQ. The junction had 3 bases not matched to a gene; V was cut back by 0 bases and J by 2 bases. Transcripts of RNA were the source for amplifying TCR beta CDR3 regions. Investigators did first-round RT-PCR with HTBI primers, then second-round multiplex PCR. MiXCR was run by TCRdb on the multiplex PCR reads, yielding one entry per CDR3 protein. The table includes 150,000 to 200,000 distinct CDR3 sequences, around 40% detected once. The rearrangement links TRBV4-2 to TRBJ2-2; TRBD2 matches 10 bases. The TCR sequence derives from a man between 25 and 39 years old with Graves' ophthalmopathy. Sequenced: peripheral blood. CDR3 sequence: CASSQDLAGGNTGELFF. CDR3 nucleotides: TGTGCCAGCAGCCAAGATTTAGCGGGAGGTAACACCGGGGAGCTGTTTTTT.